The 20 T cell receptor beta chains listed next were all sequenced from one sample in a study of OX40 agonist ivuxolimab in advanced cancers. Assay used: immunoSEQ multiplex PCR; TCRdb lists only in-frame clones, some missing. The sample records approximately 54,000 clones, about 88% being singletons. This sample comprised CD4+ or CD8+ T cells sorted from blood, obtained in a trial of the OX40 agonist ivuxolimab. The receptors derive from an adult with an advanced solid tumor such as melanoma, head and neck, liver or kidney cancer.

The rearrangement links TRBV7-9 to TRBJ2-4, with TRBD1 identical over 8 bases. The ends lost 4 bases at V and 5 bases at J; junction bases unmatched: 13. CDR3 length: 17 residues. Germline lookup yields CDR1 SEHNR and CDR2 FQNEAQ (reference sequence). CDR3 protein: CASSSRNPDRVENIQYF. In nucleotides, the CDR3 is TGTGCCAGCAGCTCACGAAACCCGGACAGGGTTGAAAACATTCAGTACTTC.

Here the CDR3 reads CAWSGGAQSGELFF. In DNA form, the CDR3 reads TGTGCCTGGAGTGGGGGGGCGCAGTCCGGGGAGCTGTTTTTT. The V call is TRBV30, the J call TRBJ2-2, with D perhaps assigned TRBD1 or TRBD2 (6 bases each). The CDR3 is 14 amino acids. Germline V lookup: CDR1 GTSNPN, CDR2 SVGIG (reference sequence). V lost 1 base and J 6 bases, leaving 12 bases between the germline ends.

The rearrangement uses TRBV6-6 and TRBJ2-1; weak D call: TRBD2 (5 bases). Germline V gene sequence: CDR1 MNHNY, CDR2 SVGAGI (reference sequence). Trimming removed 7 bases at V and 0 bases at J, with 13 bases between. The CDR3 is made up of 15 amino acids. DNA of the CDR3: TGTGCCAGCACTATGGCGGGTAGCTCCTACAATGAGCAGTTCTTC. Residues: CASTMAGSSYNEQFF.

The rearrangement uses TRBV10-3 and TRBJ2-5, with D hard to call. CDR1 and CDR2 from the germline V gene are ENHRY and SYGVKD. Trimming removed 10 bases at V and 2 bases at J, with 14 bases between. This CDR3 is built from 13 residues. The CDR3 region has the DNA TGTGCCACCCGGGCTGTAATTCAAGAGACCCAGTACTTC. Translation gives CATRAVIQETQYF.

This chain connects TRBV1 to TRBJ2-2; the table's D call of TRBD2 was not tested on the DNA. TRBV1 is a documented pseudogene. This CDR3 region has 19 residues. CDR3 in amino acids: CTGSQDLLAGFVNTGELFF. In DNA form, the CDR3 reads TGCACCGGCAGCCAAGATCTGCTAGCGGGGTTCGTGAACACCGGGGAGCTGTTTTTT.

The chain combines TRBV19 with TRBJ2-7, with D perhaps matching TRBD1 (5 bases). CDR3 length: 12 residues. V was cut by 2 bases and J by 7 bases, with 9 bases left in between. Per the germline V gene, CDR1 is LNHDA and CDR2 is SQIVND (reference sequence). The CDR3: CASSIPGWEQYF. CDR3 sequence (DNA): TGTGCCAGTAGTATACCAGGGTGGGAGCAGTACTTC.

Concerning this clone itself: The sample contains more than one DNA sequence encoding this CDR3. J is TRBJ2-2 and V is TRBV9; TRBD1 might be the D (5 bases). Per the germline V gene, CDR1 is SGDLS and CDR2 is YYNGEE. The V end was cut by 0 bases, the J end by 8 bases, with 8 bases between. The CDR3 has 13 residues. DNA of the CDR3: TGTGCCAGCAGCGTAGGGACAACTGGGGAGCTGTTTTTT. Amino acid sequence: CASSVGTTGELFF.

The DNA for the CDR3 is TGTGCCAGCAGCTGGGACCTAACCTACGAGCAGTACTTC. Protein product: CASSWDLTYEQYF. This chain joins TRBV5-4 and TRBJ2-7; D is tentatively TRBD1 or TRBD2 (5 bases each). The CDR3 runs to 13 residues. From germline, CDR1 is SGHNT and CDR2 YYREEE (reference sequence). The germline V and J ends were trimmed by 3 bases and 2 bases, with 9 bases remaining between them.

The chain couples TRBV29-1 to TRBJ1-2; possible D gene TRBD1, 5 bases. The CDR3 is 13 amino acids. The V end was cut by 2 bases, the J end by 3 bases, with 10 bases between. The V gene's germline CDR1 is SQVTM and CDR2 ANQGSEA. CDR3 residues: CSVETDSHYGYTF. The CDR3 bases are TGCAGCGTTGAAACCGACAGCCACTATGGCTACACCTTC.

Written as DNA, the CDR3 is TGTGCCAGCAGTTTAAATAGTAGGACACTTCTGAACACTGAAGCTTTCTTT. Translation: CASSLNSRTLLNTEAFF. This chain connects TRBV27 to TRBJ1-1; D possibly corresponds to TRBD1 (5 bases). This CDR3 region has 17 residues. Germline CDR1 is MNHEY and CDR2 is SMNVEV (reference sequence). The V end was cut by 2 bases, the J end by 0 bases, with 16 bases between.

This clone showed up just once. The chain employs TRBV9 and TRBJ1-1; TRBD1 might be the D (5 bases). Looked up from germline, CDR1 is SGDLS and CDR2 is YYNGEE. Trimming took off 2 bases at V and 0 bases at J, with 23 bases between the two ends. This CDR3 is 19 amino acids long. The CDR3 region has the DNA TGTGCCAGCAGCGTGAACGGGACGCCAAACCAAGTAATGAACACTGAAGCTTTCTTT. Amino acid sequence: CASSVNGTPNQVMNTEAFF.

CDR3 in amino acids: CACSGQVNQPQHF. The CDR3 DNA follows: TGTGCCTGCTCCGGACAGGTGAATCAGCCCCAGCATTTT. The chain uses TRBV30 and TRBJ1-5, with TRBD1 matching over 7 bases. Per the germline V gene, CDR1 is GTSNPN and CDR2 is SVGIG (reference sequence). This CDR3 is built from 13 residues. The junction had 6 bases not matched to a gene; V was cut back by 6 bases and J by 4 bases. Full variable domain (rest looked up from reference TRBV30 and TRBJ1-5): SQTIHQWPATLVQPVGSPLSLECTVEGTSNPNLYWYRQAAGRGLQLLFYSVGIGQISSEVPQNLSASRPQDRQFILSSKKLLLSDSGFYLCACSGQVNQPQHFGDGTRLSIL.

The chain has TRBV6-1 and TRBJ2-7; D perhaps matches TRBD2 (5 bases). CDR3 length equals 12 residues. V lost 6 bases to trimming and J lost 7 bases, with 13 bases between them. Per germline, CDR1 MNHNS and CDR2 SASEGT. This chain's CDR3 is CASREFGNEQYF. CDR3 nucleotide sequence: TGTGCCAGCAGAGAATTCGGGAATGAGCAGTACTTC.

The CDR3 loop reads CASSLEGFGLYEQYF. Written as DNA, the CDR3 is TGTGCCAGCAGCCTCGAAGGGTTTGGGCTCTACGAGCAGTACTTC. V and J are TRBV14 and TRBJ2-7, with D hard to call. There are 15 residues in the CDR3. Germline values: CDR1 SGHDN, CDR2 FVKESK. Trimming cost V 4 bases and J 3 bases, with 16 bases left between them.

The chain recombines TRBV28 with TRBJ1-2; TRBD1 might be the D (5 bases). V dropped 6 bases and J dropped 2 bases, with 13 bases sitting between them. The CDR3 covers 14 residues. Germline V CDR1 and CDR2: MDHEN, SYDVKM. DNA of the CDR3: TGTGCCAGCAGCTTTGGTTCAGGGAACTATGGCTACACCTTC. Protein: CASSFGSGNYGYTF.

The chain is built from TRBV5-6 and TRBJ2-3, with D perhaps matching TRBD2 (6 bases). V was clipped by 6 bases and J by 1 base, with 15 bases between them. Germline CDR1 reads SGHDT; CDR2 reads YYEEEE. There are 15 residues in the CDR3. In DNA form, the CDR3 reads TGTGCCAGCACCCGGCGGGGAGACGGCACAGATACGCAGTATTTT. Translation gives CASTRRGDGTDTQYF. Looking up the rest from reference TRBV5-6 and TRBJ2-3 gives the full variable domain: DAGVTQSPTHLIKTRGQQVTLRCSPKSGHDTVSWYQQALGQGPQFIFQYYEEEERQRGNFPDRFSGHQFPNYSSELNVNALLLGDSALYLCASTRRGDGTDTQYFGPGTRLTVL.

The CDR3, as DNA: TGCGCCAGACTCAGGGGGGACGAGCAGTACTTC. It is translated as CARLRGDEQYF. V is TRBV10-1 and J is TRBJ2-7; D may be TRBD1 (7 bases). Germline CDR1 is WNHNN and CDR2 is SYGVQD (reference sequence). V was cut by 9 bases and J by 5 bases, with 11 bases left in between. This CDR3 is built from 11 residues.

The chain has TRBV11-3 and TRBJ1-1; maybe TRBD1 (5 bases). The germline gives CDR1 SGHNT, CDR2 YENEEA. CDR3 length equals 13 residues. The V gene lost 4 bases and the J gene lost 1 base, with 7 bases spanning the gap. The CDR3 protein is CASSWGRNTEAFF. The DNA for the CDR3 is TGTGCCAGCAGCTGGGGCAGGAACACTGAAGCTTTCTTT.

The gene calls are TRBV10-3 and TRBJ1-2; no clear D. There are 12 residues in the CDR3. With 0 bases removed from V and 8 bases from J, the gap between germline ends came to 7 bases. CDR1 and CDR2 from the germline V gene are ENHRY and SYGVKD. For the CDR3, the DNA is TGTGCCATCAGTGAGTCGGTGGCGGGCTACACCTTC. It codes for CAISESVAGYTF.

V gene TRBV5-8 combines with J gene TRBJ1-1, with 10 nucleotides matching TRBD1. Per the germline V gene, CDR1 is SGHTS and CDR2 is YDEGEE. Germline trimming cut 4 bases from V and 1 base from J; bases unmatched to any gene: 7. This CDR3 contains 16 residues. For the CDR3, the DNA is TGTGCCAGCAGCGACCGGGACAGGGGCTCGAACACTGAAGCTTTCTTT. Its protein product is CASSDRDRGSNTEAFF.